The source of this TCR beta chain is a study of shared clonotypes between healthy human individuals. Study results and caveats: Clonotype sharing across several donors was observed for about 5.5% of naive CD4 clonotypes.

V was shortened by 0 bases and J by 2 bases, with 8 bases between the two germline ends. The CDR3 contains 15 residues. In germline, CDR1 is MNHNS, CDR2 SASEGT. The repertoire was sequenced with immunoSEQ multiplex PCR; TCRdb's copy has only in-frame clones and lacks some. Of roughly 410,000 clones listed, roughly 96% are singletons. CD45RO+ cells and CCR7-negative CD45RA+ TemRA cells were combined as CD8 memory. Concerning this clone itself: As yet, its antigen is unknown.

Sequencing used memory CD8+ T cells sorted from blood. Indicated subset: CD45RO+ cells pooled with CCR7-negative TemRA cells. The chain is built from TRBV6-1 and TRBJ2-1; maybe TRBD2 (6 bases). This TCR derives from a man aged 30 to 45 in good health. Written as DNA, the CDR3 is TGTGCCAGCAGTGAAGCCGGGAGAACCTACAATGAGCAGTTCTTC. This gives the protein CASSEAGRTYNEQFF.